What follows are 18 T cell receptor beta chains derived from one specimen sequenced in a study of blood T cell repertoires in COVID-19. TCRdb keeps only in-frame clones here, not all; method: immunoSEQ multiplex PCR. This table has approximately 150,000 clones, more than 75% appearing once. The sequenced sample was peripheral blood. These receptors were collected from a human donor with acute or convalescent COVID-19. The donor label of this sample is uncertain.

This clone was seen a handful of times. The chain uses TRBV12-5 and TRBJ1-6; D gene uncertain. CDR3 length: 15 residues. V was clipped by 6 bases and J by 8 bases, with 17 bases between them. CDR1 is LGHNT, CDR2 FRNRAP, per germline. The CDR3 here is CASGRDTGGYSPLHF. CDR3 nucleotides: TGTGCTAGTGGGCGAGACACCGGAGGGTATTCACCCCTCCACTTT. The full variable domain, in which reference TRBV12-5 and TRBJ1-6 provide the parts outside the CDR3, is DARVTQTPRHKVTEMGQEVTMRCQPILGHNTVFWYRQTMMQGLELLAYFRNRAPLDDSGMPKDRFSAEMPDATLATLKIQPSEPRDSAVYFCASGRDTGGYSPLHFGNGTRLTVT.

The chain recombines TRBV10-3 with TRBJ2-2, with TRBD1 as a possible D gene (5 bases). Germline-derived CDR1 and CDR2 are ENHRY and SYGVKD. Trimming stripped 2 bases from V and 6 bases from J, with 13 bases between. This CDR3 is built from 15 residues. The CDR3 DNA sequence: TGTGCCATCAGTGAGGCACAATCGACAGCCGGGGAGCTGTTTTTT. It specifies CAISEAQSTAGELFF.

The chain is built from TRBV3-1 (or the pseudogene TRBV3-2) and TRBJ1-1; D call uncertain. CDR3 length: 12 residues. The germline V gene encodes CDR1 LGHDT and CDR2 YNNKEL (reference sequence). The V and J ends lost 4 bases and 1 base respectively, with 4 bases between them. As DNA, the CDR3 is TGTGCCAGCAGCCTGCGGAACACTGAAGCTTTCTTT. This encodes CASSLRNTEAFF.

The chain uses TRBV6-5 and TRBJ2-7, with 8 bases matching TRBD1. The length of the CDR3 is 15 residues. CDR1 and CDR2 (germline): MNHEY, SVGAGI. After removal of 1 base from V and 3 bases from J, the junction contained 5 bases not matched to a gene. CDR3 nucleotide sequence: TGTGCCAGCAGTTACTTGCTGGACAGGGACTACGAGCAGTACTTC. Its protein is CASSYLLDRDYEQYF.

By share of the sample, this clone is medium-sized (0.01 to 0.1%). CDR3 loop: CASSQGGQGDIETQYF. The CDR3 DNA reads TGTGCCAGCAGCCAAGGGGGTCAGGGTGATATAGAGACCCAGTACTTC. This chain uses TRBV3-1 (or the pseudogene TRBV3-2) with TRBJ2-5, with D tentatively TRBD1 (5 bases). CDR3 length: 16 amino acids. V lost 1 base to trimming and J lost 4 bases, with 16 bases between them. Germline V gives CDR1 LGHDT, CDR2 YNNKEL (reference sequence).

This clone was seen only a few times. The chain is built from TRBV7-2 and TRBJ1-6, with D perhaps TRBD1 (5 bases). Between the trimmed V and J ends, which lost 1 base and 9 bases, there was a span of 13 bases. This CDR3 has 15 residues. CDR1 and CDR2 (germline): SGHTA, FQGNSA. The DNA of the CDR3 is TGTGCCAGCAGCTTAGATCAGGGCTCGGTTTCACCCCTCCACTTT. This codes for CASSLDQGSVSPLHF.

V is TRBV9 and J is TRBJ2-5, with D possibly being TRBD2 (5 bases). The CDR3 is 16 amino acids. Trimming pared 0 bases from V and 5 bases from J, leaving 17 bases between. The germline V gene encodes CDR1 SGDLS and CDR2 YYNGEE. The CDR3 sequence is CASSVGPRVGDETQYF. DNA of the CDR3: TGTGCCAGCAGCGTAGGGCCGCGGGTGGGAGACGAGACCCAGTACTTC.

This sequence joins TRBV6-5 and TRBJ2-1; TRBD2 agrees at 10 bases. This CDR3 has 15 residues. Per the germline V gene, CDR1 is MNHEY and CDR2 is SVGAGI. Germline trimming cut 7 bases from V and 4 bases from J; bases unmatched to any gene: 7. CDR3 region: CASNRGTSEYNEQFF. The CDR3 region has the DNA TGTGCCAGCAACAGAGGGACTAGCGAGTACAATGAGCAGTTCTTC.

V usage is TRBV29-1 and J usage is TRBJ1-1; D gene ambiguous. CDR3 length: 14 amino acids. With 7 bases removed from V and 4 bases from J, the gap between germline ends came to 19 bases. Germline-derived CDR1 and CDR2 are SQVTM and ANQGSEA. CDR3 loop: CSAEGSAKATEAFF. The CDR3, as DNA: TGCAGCGCCGAGGGTTCCGCCAAGGCCACTGAAGCTTTCTTT.

This clone was seen ten or more times. J is TRBJ1-2 and V is TRBV28, with no clear D. CDR3 length equals 16 residues. Trimming took off 7 bases at V and 0 bases at J, with 18 bases between the two ends. The germline gives CDR1 MDHEN, CDR2 SYDVKM. The CDR3 here is CASTTHLGAANYGYTF. The CDR3 nucleotides are TGTGCCAGCACCACCCACCTGGGAGCAGCTAACTATGGCTACACCTTC.

The genes are TRBV5-1 and TRBJ2-5, with TRBD1 matching over 9 bases. After removal of 4 bases from V and 0 bases from J, the junction contained 10 bases not matched to a gene. The CDR3 length is 17 residues. Germline values: CDR1 SGHRS, CDR2 YFSETQ. The CDR3 nucleotides are TGCGCCAGCAGCCCCCCGGGACAGGGCTTGAACCAAGAGACCCAGTACTTC. Encoded protein: CASSPPGQGLNQETQYF.

The V gene is TRBV5-6, the J gene TRBJ2-2, with 7 bases that match TRBD2. The germline V gene has CDR1 SGHDT and CDR2 YYEEEE. The CDR3 is made up of 15 amino acids. Trimming cost V 4 bases and J 3 bases; bases outside gene matches: 6. DNA for the CDR3: TGTGCCAGCAGCCGCCCCAGCGGGGACACCGGGGAGCTGTTTTTT. Protein sequence: CASSRPSGDTGELFF.

This chain links TRBV28 with TRBJ2-7; the D gene is possibly TRBD2 (6 bases). Trimming cost V 2 bases and J 6 bases, with 20 bases left between them. The CDR3 is 16 amino acids. The V gene's germline CDR1 is MDHEN and CDR2 SYDVKM. The CDR3 protein is CASSLNVDGVGGEQYF. The CDR3 bases are TGTGCCAGCAGTTTAAACGTTGACGGGGTCGGGGGCGAGCAGTACTTC.

In DNA, the CDR3 is TGTGCCATCAGTGGTCAAGACAGGAGCTCCTACAATGAGCAGTTCTTC. As protein: CAISGQDRSSYNEQFF. This chain joins TRBV10-3 and TRBJ2-1, with D perhaps matching TRBD1 (6 bases). This CDR3 has 16 amino acids. Germline V lookup: CDR1 ENHRY, CDR2 SYGVKD. V was shortened by 4 bases and J by 0 bases, with 13 bases between the two germline ends.

The J gene is TRBJ1-4, the V gene TRBV19; possibly TRBD1 for D (5 bases). The CDR3 has 12 residues. Trimming stripped 5 bases from V and 10 bases from J, with 11 bases between. The germline V gene encodes CDR1 LNHDA and CDR2 SQIVND (reference sequence). CDR3 residues: CASSAQGGKLFF. The CDR3 nucleotides are TGTGCCAGTAGTGCCCAGGGTGGAAAACTGTTTTTT.

The gene calls are TRBV7-3 and TRBJ2-5; TRBD2 agrees at 10 bases. Trimming cost V 5 bases and J 5 bases; bases outside gene matches: 2. Germline CDR1 and CDR2: SGHTA and FQGTGA. The CDR3 runs 13 residues. The CDR3 here is CASSLAGVETQYF. The DNA for the CDR3 is TGTGCCAGCAGCCTAGCGGGGGTTGAGACCCAGTACTTC.

The chain is built from TRBV7-9 and TRBJ2-2; 8 bases fit TRBD2. Germline V gives CDR1 SEHNR, CDR2 FQNEAQ (reference sequence). The length of the CDR3 is 19 residues. V shed 5 bases, J shed 7 bases, and the junction held 21 bases outside the gene matches. The CDR3 DNA reads TGTGCCAGCAGCCAACCGCGTGGGGGAGCGGGAGTTTCGGACGGGGAGCTGTTTTTT. This sequence encodes CASSQPRGGAGVSDGELFF.

This clone appeared a single time. J is TRBJ1-1 and V is TRBV5-4, with D unresolved. The length of the CDR3 is 14 residues. CDR1 and CDR2 (germline): SGHNT, YYREEE (reference sequence). V dropped 2 bases and J dropped 0 bases, with 8 bases sitting between them. CDR3 loop: CASSLRNLNTEAFF. The CDR3 region has the DNA TGTGCCAGCAGCTTAAGAAACTTGAACACTGAAGCTTTCTTT.